This T cell receptor beta chain was captured by sequencing in a study of cytomegalovirus exposure and HLA in healthy donors. Primers included in the PCR were 60 Vbeta and 13 Jbeta primers. Only in-frame clones appear in the TCRdb table, and some are missing; sequencing was by immunoSEQ multiplex PCR. The sample totals 35,000 to 45,000 clones. Study conclusions and caveats: The productive fraction for most TCR beta V segments was about 90% or about 30% in an earlier analysis. A later analysis appeared to link common viral pathogens to several of the most significant clusters. The authors later linked a missense DCLRE1C variant to TCR beta V- and J-gene trimming. As immune exposure information, only CMV serostatus was available.

The germline V gene has CDR1 KGHSH and CDR2 LQKENI. The CDR3 totals 16 residues. Losses at the gene ends were 4 bases for V and 1 base for J; bases not matched to a gene: 6. As for this clone: The antigen remains undetermined.

The receptor comes from a woman aged 30 to 39 in good health and CMV-seropositive. The specimen was PBMCs. The chain employs TRBV18 and TRBJ2-2, with 7 positions matching TRBD1. CDR3: CASSRQGVENTGELFF. DNA for the CDR3: TGTGCCAGCTCACGCCAGGGGGTAGAGAACACCGGGGAGCTGTTTTTT.